This T cell receptor (beta chain) came from a study of T cell repertoires in cytomegalovirus infection. MiXCR was run by TCRdb on the reads, yielding one entry per CDR3 protein. The data show under 850,000 distinct CDR3 sequences, 30% to 35% seen once. This clonotype was recorded a few times. Its antigen remains unknown. From germline, CDR1 is MNHEY and CDR2 SVGEGT. The CDR3 consists of 17 residues. Trimming at V came to 0 bases and at J to 5 bases, leaving 2 bases not matched to a gene. The material was cultured PBMCs, obtained from culture after CMV antigen stimulation. The source is a human donor in good health (CMV status not recorded). Some clones in this sample may be carry-over from other donors' samples. The chain employs TRBV6-2 or TRBV6-3 and TRBJ2-1, with 15 bases that match TRBD2. CDR3 nucleotides: TGTGCCAGCAGTTACTCGGGACTAGCGGGAGGTGACAATGAGCAGTTCTTC. It encodes CASSYSGLAGGDNEQFF.